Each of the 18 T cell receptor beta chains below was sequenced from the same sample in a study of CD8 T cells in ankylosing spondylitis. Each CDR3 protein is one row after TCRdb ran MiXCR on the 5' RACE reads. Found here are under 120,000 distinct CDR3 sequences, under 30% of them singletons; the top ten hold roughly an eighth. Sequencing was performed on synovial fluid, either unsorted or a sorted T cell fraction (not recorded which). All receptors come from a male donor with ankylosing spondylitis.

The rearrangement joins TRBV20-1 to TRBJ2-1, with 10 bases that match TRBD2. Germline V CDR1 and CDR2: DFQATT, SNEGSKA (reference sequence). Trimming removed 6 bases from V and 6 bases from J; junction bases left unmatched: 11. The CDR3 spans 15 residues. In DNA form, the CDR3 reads TGCAGTGCCGTGACCGGGACTAGCGCCTCCAATGAGCAGTTCTTC. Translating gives CSAVTGTSASNEQFF.

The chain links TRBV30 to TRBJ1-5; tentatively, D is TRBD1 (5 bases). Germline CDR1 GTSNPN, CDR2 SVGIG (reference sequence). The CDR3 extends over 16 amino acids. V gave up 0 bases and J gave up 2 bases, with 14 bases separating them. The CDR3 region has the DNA TGTGCCTGGAGTGTACCCGGGGACGGCGGCAATCAGCCCCAGCATTTT. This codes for CAWSVPGDGGNQPQHF.

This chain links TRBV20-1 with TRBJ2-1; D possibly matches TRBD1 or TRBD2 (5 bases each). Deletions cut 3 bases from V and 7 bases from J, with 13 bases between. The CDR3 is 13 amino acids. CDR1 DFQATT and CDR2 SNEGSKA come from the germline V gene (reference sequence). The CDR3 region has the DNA TGCAGTGCTAGCGGGGCCGATAGAAATGAGCAGTTCTTC. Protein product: CSASGADRNEQFF.

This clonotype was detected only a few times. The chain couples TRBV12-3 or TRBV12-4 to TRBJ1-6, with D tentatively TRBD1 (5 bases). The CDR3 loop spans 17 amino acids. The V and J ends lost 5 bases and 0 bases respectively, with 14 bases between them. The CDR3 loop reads CASSTRGSSSYNSPLHF. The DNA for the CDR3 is TGTGCCAGCAGTACCCGGGGCTCCAGCTCCTATAATTCACCCCTCCACTTT.

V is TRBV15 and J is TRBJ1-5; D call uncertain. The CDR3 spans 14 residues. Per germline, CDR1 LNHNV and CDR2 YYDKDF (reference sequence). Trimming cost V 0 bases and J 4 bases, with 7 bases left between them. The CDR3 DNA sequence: TGTGCCACCAGCAGAGAGGAAGCTAATCAGCCCCAGCATTTT. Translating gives CATSREEANQPQHF. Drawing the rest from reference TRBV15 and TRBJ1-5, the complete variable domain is DAMVIQNPRYQVTQFGKPVTLSCSQTLNHNVMYWYQQKSSQAPKLLFHYYDKDFNNEADTPDNFQSRRPNTSFCFLDIRSPGLGDTAMYLCATSREEANQPQHFGDGTRLSIL.

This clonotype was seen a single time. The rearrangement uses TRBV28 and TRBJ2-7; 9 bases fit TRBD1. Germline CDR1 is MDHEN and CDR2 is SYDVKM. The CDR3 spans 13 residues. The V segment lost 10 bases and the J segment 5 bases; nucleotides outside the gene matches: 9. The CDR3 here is CATGPGQGDEQYV. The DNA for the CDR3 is TGTGCCACCGGACCGGGACAGGGAGACGAGCAGTACGTC.

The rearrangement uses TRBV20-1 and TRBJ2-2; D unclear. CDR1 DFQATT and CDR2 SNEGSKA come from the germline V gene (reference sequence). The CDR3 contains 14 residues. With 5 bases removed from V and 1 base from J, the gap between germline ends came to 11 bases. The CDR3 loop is CSAQILLNTGELFF. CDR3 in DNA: TGCAGTGCTCAAATATTGTTGAACACCGGGGAGCTGTTTTTT.

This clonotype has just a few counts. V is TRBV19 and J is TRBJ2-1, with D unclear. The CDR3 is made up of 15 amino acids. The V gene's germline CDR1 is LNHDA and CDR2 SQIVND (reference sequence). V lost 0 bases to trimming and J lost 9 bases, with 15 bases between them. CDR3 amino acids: CASSIESDPRVEQFF. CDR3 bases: TGTGCCAGTAGTATAGAGTCGGACCCTCGGGTTGAGCAGTTCTTC. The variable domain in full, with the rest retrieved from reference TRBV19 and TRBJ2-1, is DGGITQSPKYLFRKEGQNVTLSCEQNLNHDAMYWYRQDPGQGLRLIYYSQIVNDFQKGDIAEGYSVSREKKESFPLTVTSAQKNPTAFYLCASSIESDPRVEQFFGPGTRLTVL.

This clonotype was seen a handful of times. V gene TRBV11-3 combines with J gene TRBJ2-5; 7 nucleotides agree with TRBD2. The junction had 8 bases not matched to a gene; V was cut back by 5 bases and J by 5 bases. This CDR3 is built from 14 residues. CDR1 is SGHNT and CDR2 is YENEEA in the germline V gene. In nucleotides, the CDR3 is TGTGCCAGCAGCACGCGGACTAGTCGGGAGACCCAGTACTTC. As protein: CASSTRTSRETQYF.

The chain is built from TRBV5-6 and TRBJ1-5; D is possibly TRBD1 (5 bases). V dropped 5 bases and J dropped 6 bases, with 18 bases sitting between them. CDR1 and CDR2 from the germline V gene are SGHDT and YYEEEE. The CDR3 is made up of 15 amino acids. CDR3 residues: CASSLYEGVTQPQHF. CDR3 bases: TGTGCCAGCAGTCTCTATGAAGGGGTGACTCAGCCCCAGCATTTT.

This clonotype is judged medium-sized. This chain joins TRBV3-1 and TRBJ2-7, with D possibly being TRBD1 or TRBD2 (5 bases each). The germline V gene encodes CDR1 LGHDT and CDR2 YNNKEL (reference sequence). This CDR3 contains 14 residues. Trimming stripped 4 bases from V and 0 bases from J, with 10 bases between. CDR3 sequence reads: CASSPRGVSYEQYF. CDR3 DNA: TGTGCCAGCAGCCCCCGGGGCGTCTCCTACGAGCAGTACTTC.

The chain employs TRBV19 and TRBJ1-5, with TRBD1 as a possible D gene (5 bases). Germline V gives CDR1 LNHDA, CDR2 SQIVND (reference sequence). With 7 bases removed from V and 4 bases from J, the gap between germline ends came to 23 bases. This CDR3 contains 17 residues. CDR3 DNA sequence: TGTGCCAGTACCCTTCGACCGAGGGTCGGGACGAATCAGCCCCAGCATTTT. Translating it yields CASTLRPRVGTNQPQHF.

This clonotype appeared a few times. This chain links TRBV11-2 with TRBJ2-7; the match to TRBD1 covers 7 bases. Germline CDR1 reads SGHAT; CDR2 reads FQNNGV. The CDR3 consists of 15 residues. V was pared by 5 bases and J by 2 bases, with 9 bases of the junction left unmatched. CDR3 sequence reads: CASSPRTGRTYEQYV. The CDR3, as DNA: TGTGCCAGCAGCCCCCGGACAGGCCGAACCTACGAGCAGTACGTC.

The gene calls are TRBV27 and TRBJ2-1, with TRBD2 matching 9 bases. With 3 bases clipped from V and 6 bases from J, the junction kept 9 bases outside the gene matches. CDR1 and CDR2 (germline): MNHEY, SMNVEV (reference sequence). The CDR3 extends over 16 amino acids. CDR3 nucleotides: TGTGCCAGCAGTTTTACTCGTGGACTAGCGCTCAATGAGCAGTTCTTC. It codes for CASSFTRGLALNEQFF.

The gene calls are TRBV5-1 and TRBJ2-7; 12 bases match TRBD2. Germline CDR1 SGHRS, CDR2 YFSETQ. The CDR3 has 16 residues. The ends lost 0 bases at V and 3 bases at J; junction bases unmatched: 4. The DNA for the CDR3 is TGCGCCAGCAGCTTGGGGACTAGCGGGACGATCTACGAGCAGTACGTC. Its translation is CASSLGTSGTIYEQYV.

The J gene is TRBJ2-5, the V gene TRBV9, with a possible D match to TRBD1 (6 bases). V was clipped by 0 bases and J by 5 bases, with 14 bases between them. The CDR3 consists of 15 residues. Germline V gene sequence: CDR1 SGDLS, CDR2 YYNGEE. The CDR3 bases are TGTGCCAGCAGCGTAGGGGCAGGGGTTCATGAGACCCAGTACTTC. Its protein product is CASSVGAGVHETQYF.

The CDR3 nucleotides read TGCAGCGTTGATGGGCAGGGGAACGAGCAGTACTTC. It encodes CSVDGQGNEQYF. The gene calls are TRBV29-1 and TRBJ2-7; D is perhaps TRBD1 (6 bases). Germline V lookup: CDR1 SQVTM, CDR2 ANQGSEA. Trimming shortened V by 3 bases and J by 5 bases, and 11 bases separated the two germline ends. The CDR3 spans 12 residues.

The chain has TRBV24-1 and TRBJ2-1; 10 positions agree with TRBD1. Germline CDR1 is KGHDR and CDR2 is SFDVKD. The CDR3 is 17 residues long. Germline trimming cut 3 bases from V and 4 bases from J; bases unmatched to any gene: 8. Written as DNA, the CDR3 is TGTGCCACCAGTGATATACCGGGACAGGGGACTTACAATGAGCAGTTCTTC. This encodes CATSDIPGQGTYNEQFF.